One and the same sample provided the 3 T cell receptor beta chains below, sequenced in a study of cytomegalovirus exposure and HLA in healthy donors. This table comes from immunoSEQ multiplex PCR, and its TCRdb copy is limited to in-frame clones, with some not included. The sample consists of fewer than 150,000 clones, 80% to 90% of them appearing once. Sequencing was carried out using PBMCs. These receptors were obtained from a woman aged 18-29 years in good health and CMV-seropositive.

The chain carries TRBV6-1 and TRBJ1-1, with TRBD1 matching 8 bases. J was trimmed by 2 bases and V by 11 bases; bases with no gene match: 13. Germline-derived CDR1 and CDR2 are MNHNS and SASEGT. CDR3 length: 15 amino acids. Here the CDR3 reads CAGHGSTGANTEAFF. The CDR3 DNA is TGTGCCGGACATGGGTCGACAGGGGCCAACACTGAAGCTTTCTTT.

The chain uses TRBV30 and TRBJ1-3, with unresolved D. Between the trimmed V and J ends, which lost 1 base and 0 bases, there was a span of 16 bases. The CDR3 contains 17 residues. CDR1 and CDR2 (germline): GTSNPN, SVGIG (reference sequence). The chain's CDR3 is CAWSAGAGFYSGNTIYF. DNA for the CDR3: TGTGCCTGGAGTGCCGGCGCAGGATTCTACTCTGGAAACACCATATATTTT.

This chain's CDR3 is CASSLRGQGEQYF. Here the CDR3 DNA reads TGTGCCAGCAGCTTAAGGGGACAAGGCGAGCAGTACTTC. This rearrangement joins TRBV7-3 to TRBJ2-7; maybe TRBD1 (6 bases). V was shortened by 1 base and J by 6 bases, with 10 bases between the two germline ends. The CDR3 has 13 residues. CDR1 and CDR2 from the germline V gene are SGHTA and FQGTGA.